Listed here are 2 T cell receptor beta chains from one sample, sequenced in a study of T cells in Graves' hyperthyroidism and ophthalmopathy. RNA transcripts provided the source from which TCR beta CDR3 regions were amplified. TCR CDR3 underwent first-round RT-PCR with the HTBI primer set. Via MiXCR, TCRdb re-called the multiplex PCR reads, giving one row per CDR3 protein. The table has roughly 380,000 distinct CDR3 sequences, about 14% seen once; the top ten hold around 10%. What was sequenced was blood. Receptor source: a woman aged 55-70 years with Graves' hyperthyroidism.

This clonotype was detected ten times or more. The chain has TRBV5-1 and TRBJ2-7; TRBD1 matches 9 bases. Germline V gene data show CDR1 as SGHRS and CDR2 as YFSETQ. The V gene end was trimmed by 1 base and the J gene end by 2 bases; junction bases not matched to a gene: 1. The CDR3 has 14 residues. The CDR3 coding sequence is TGCGCCAGCAGCTTGCGACAGGGGGCCTACGAGCAGTACTTC. Residues: CASSLRQGAYEQYF.

This clonotype was found many times. This rearrangement joins TRBV6-1 to TRBJ2-7; D could derive from TRBD1 or TRBD2 (5 bases each). Per germline, CDR1 MNHNS and CDR2 SASEGT. Trimming pared 4 bases from V and 6 bases from J, leaving 22 bases between. The length of the CDR3 is 16 residues. The CDR3 spells CASSGGWAGRTSEQYF. For the CDR3, the DNA is TGTGCCAGCAGTGGGGGGTGGGCAGGAAGGACATCCGAGCAGTACTTC.